This TCR beta chain was sequenced for a study of Ad26.COV2.S vaccination and SARS-CoV-2 variants. Turning to the study itself: Administration of Ad26.COV2.S was intramuscular, either once or twice 56 days apart.

Per germline, CDR1 KGHSH and CDR2 LQKENI. J lost 2 bases, V lost 3 bases, and 6 bases had no gene match. The CDR3 runs 15 residues. Noted treatment: around 19 received Ad26.COV2.S at low or high dose, single or two shots; roughly five received placebo; per-sample allocation not given. Day 63 after the first vaccine or placebo injection was the time point for sampling. The study used a vaccine consisting of an Ad26 vector that expressed Wuhan-strain SARS-CoV-2 spike. Profiled with immunoSEQ multiplex PCR; TCRdb holds only in-frame clones, not every one. Of about 460,000 clones in the sample, 80% to 90% were seen once. Concerning this clone: The antigen is undetermined.

The study's findings and limits: Vaccine and placebo recipients had similar non-spike TCR breadth. Compared with placebo recipients, vaccine recipients had higher spike-specific TCR breadth.

This chain connects TRBV18 to TRBJ2-7, with 8 positions matching TRBD1. The sample consisted of peripheral blood, taken in a trial of Ad26.COV2.S vaccine versus placebo. This receptor was obtained from a person aged 18-60 years who received the Ad26.COV2.S COVID-19 vaccine or a placebo. The CDR3 DNA sequence: TGTGCCAGCTCACCTCGGACAGGGCTAGCCTACGAGCAGTACTTC. Its translation: CASSPRTGLAYEQYF.